Each of the 20 T cell receptor beta chains below was sequenced from the same sample in a study of T cell responses to AZD1222 COVID-19 vaccine. The data were produced by immunoSEQ multiplex PCR, yet TCRdb's version contains in-frame clones alone and is incomplete. The profile shows about 150,000 clones, more than 85% of them singletons. The sample here was peripheral blood, taken on day 0 of AZD1222 vaccination. The origin of the receptors is an adult in good health.

This clone was seen a few times. This rearrangement joins TRBV7-6 to TRBJ2-2; D call uncertain. Trimming removed 2 bases at V and 1 base at J, with 8 bases between. The CDR3 has 15 amino acids. Looked up from germline, CDR1 is SGHVS and CDR2 is FNYEAQ. The CDR3: CASSLLGKNTGELFF. CDR3 nucleotide sequence: TGTGCCAGCAGCTTACTAGGGAAGAACACCGGGGAGCTGTTTTTT.

The chain recombines TRBV9 with TRBJ1-6, with a possible D match to TRBD1 (5 bases). CDR3 length: 15 amino acids. Trimming cost V 0 bases and J 6 bases, with 10 bases left between them. Per germline, CDR1 SGDLS and CDR2 YYNGEE. The CDR3 region has the DNA TGTGCCAGCAGCGTAGTAGCAGGGAGTAATTCACCCCTCCACTTT. Translated, it gives CASSVVAGSNSPLHF. The whole variable domain, filled in from reference TRBV9 and TRBJ1-6, reads DSGVTQTPKHLITATGQRVTLRCSPRSGDLSVYWYQQSLDQGLQFLIQYYNGEERAKGNILERFSAQQFPDLHSELNLSSLELGDSALYFCASSVVAGSNSPLHFGNGTRLTVT.

The chain employs TRBV6-2 or TRBV6-3 and TRBJ2-3; D perhaps matches TRBD2 (7 bases). V dropped 2 bases and J dropped 4 bases, with 16 bases sitting between them. From germline, CDR1 is MNHEY and CDR2 SVGEGT. The CDR3 consists of 16 residues. CDR3 protein: CASSYAPRGGPDTQYF. The CDR3 nucleotides read TGTGCCAGCAGTTACGCCCCTAGGGGGGGGCCAGATACGCAGTATTTT.

The V and J genes are TRBV24-1 and TRBJ2-2; unclear D gene. V gave up 4 bases and J gave up 8 bases, with 10 bases separating them. The germline gives CDR1 KGHDR, CDR2 SFDVKD. The CDR3 covers 13 residues. The CDR3 region has the DNA TGTGCCACCAGTGACCCTGGCCGGGGGGAGCTGTTTTTT. Translation gives CATSDPGRGELFF.

A remark on this clone: Distinct nucleotide sequences in the sample also encode this CDR3. The rearrangement uses TRBV5-1 and TRBJ1-1; D is ambiguous. The CDR3 has 13 residues. V gave up 0 bases and J gave up 1 base, with 4 bases separating them. The V gene's germline CDR1 is SGHRS and CDR2 YFSETQ. CDR3 sequence (DNA): TGCGCCAGCAGCTTGGGGGGGAACACTGAAGCTTTCTTT. As protein: CASSLGGNTEAFF. Filled out from reference TRBV5-1 and TRBJ1-1, the complete variable domain reads KAGVTQTPRYLIKTRGQQVTLSCSPISGHRSVSWYQQTPGQGLQFLFEYFSETQRNKGNFPGRFSGRQFSNSRSEMNVSTLELGDSALYLCASSLGGNTEAFFGQGTRLTVV.

The rearrangement links TRBV5-1 to TRBJ1-3, with D perhaps matching TRBD1 (5 bases). CDR1 SGHRS and CDR2 YFSETQ come from the germline V gene. There are 14 residues in the CDR3. V shed 4 bases and J shed 4 bases, with 12 bases lying between them. As DNA, the CDR3 is TGCGCCAGCAGCGTGGGGGGATCCGGAAACACCATATATTTT. This sequence encodes CASSVGGSGNTIYF.

This rearrangement joins TRBV4-1 to TRBJ1-2, with TRBD1 matching 7 bases. Per the germline V gene, CDR1 is MGHRA and CDR2 is YSYEKL. The CDR3 is 15 residues long. The trim removed 4 bases at V and 4 bases at J, leaving 9 bases unmatched. CDR3 sequence: CASSPGTVVSYGYTF. The CDR3 DNA reads as TGCGCCAGCAGCCCGGGGACAGTTGTGAGCTATGGCTACACCTTC.

The J gene is TRBJ2-7, the V gene TRBV6-5, with D tentatively TRBD1 (6 bases). Germline loops: CDR1 MNHEY, CDR2 SVGAGI. With 6 bases removed from V and 6 bases from J, the gap between germline ends came to 21 bases. The CDR3 is 15 residues long. The CDR3, as DNA: TGTGCCAGCAGCCGCGACGTCAGGGGTCCCGGCGAGCAGTACTTC. As protein: CASSRDVRGPGEQYF.

The chain combines TRBV7-2 with TRBJ2-7; D is unresolved. The germline gives CDR1 SGHTA, CDR2 FQGNSA. V gave up 5 bases and J gave up 3 bases, with 17 bases separating them. The CDR3 spans 15 residues. The CDR3 loop is CASSPSGFPVYEQYF. Written as DNA, the CDR3 is TGTGCCAGCAGCCCTTCAGGATTCCCAGTCTACGAGCAGTACTTC.

The sample holds one count of this clone. The V gene is TRBV30, the J gene TRBJ1-2; no reliable D call. CDR3 size: 13 residues. Germline lookup yields CDR1 GTSNPN and CDR2 SVGIG (reference sequence). With 0 bases removed from V and 6 bases from J, the gap between germline ends came to 11 bases. In nucleotides, the CDR3 is TGTGCCTGGAGTGTGGAGAGGGCTCATGGCTACACCTTC. As protein: CAWSVERAHGYTF.

This rearrangement joins TRBV6-5 to TRBJ1-2, with D perhaps matching TRBD1 (5 bases). CDR1 and CDR2 (germline): MNHEY, SVGAGI. This CDR3 region has 14 residues. Deletions cut 0 bases from V and 4 bases from J, with 9 bases between. The DNA of the CDR3 is TGTGCCAGCAGTTACTCGGGGGTATCCTATGGCTACACCTTC. Encoded protein: CASSYSGVSYGYTF.

A single count supports this clone. This rearrangement joins TRBV27 to TRBJ2-2; unclear D gene. CDR3 length equals 14 residues. The V gene lost 2 bases and the J gene lost 3 bases, with 7 bases spanning the gap. Per germline, CDR1 MNHEY and CDR2 SMNVEV (reference sequence). The CDR3 region has the DNA TGTGCCAGCAGTTTACGAGCGTACACCGGGGAGCTGTTTTTT. Its translation is CASSLRAYTGELFF.

Many counts were recorded for this clone. V usage is TRBV5-1 and J usage is TRBJ1-4; unclear D gene. This CDR3 has 14 residues. The V end was cut by 3 bases, the J end by 0 bases, with 6 bases between. Germline lookup yields CDR1 SGHRS and CDR2 YFSETQ. The chain's CDR3 is CASSSSTTNEKLFF. The CDR3 nucleotides read TGCGCCAGCAGCTCATCTACAACTAATGAAAAACTGTTTTTT.

The rearrangement uses TRBV7-6 and TRBJ2-7; the D is unclear. The CDR3 spans 14 residues. Germline CDR1 is SGHVS and CDR2 is FNYEAQ. Trimming stripped 8 bases from V and 0 bases from J, with 14 bases between. The CDR3 here is CASSSQLLSYEQYF. CDR3 coding DNA: TGTGCCAGCTCCAGCCAGCTCCTCTCCTACGAGCAGTACTTC.

V gene TRBV29-1 combines with J gene TRBJ1-2; D gene ambiguous. V shed 3 bases and J shed 1 base, with 6 bases lying between them. CDR1 and CDR2 (germline): SQVTM, ANQGSEA. The length of the CDR3 is 12 residues. The CDR3 loop is CSVDRDNYGYTF. Here the CDR3 DNA reads TGCAGCGTTGACCGGGATAACTATGGCTACACCTTC.

This chain joins TRBV6-6 and TRBJ1-2; 8 bases agree with TRBD1. Trimming removed 1 base from V and 13 bases from J; junction bases left unmatched: 11. Germline V CDR1 and CDR2: MNHNY, SVGAGI (reference sequence). This CDR3 comprises 14 residues. The CDR3 bases are TGTGCCAGCAGTTACTTGGGCAGGGGGCCTCCCCCCACCTTC. This encodes CASSYLGRGPPPTF.

This clone was detected once. J is TRBJ1-2 and V is TRBV7-3; 7 bases align to TRBD1. The germline V gene encodes CDR1 SGHTA and CDR2 FQGTGA. The V segment lost 4 bases and the J segment 6 bases; nucleotides outside the gene matches: 5. The CDR3 contains 13 residues. CDR3 region: CASSSGQGDGYTF. The DNA of the CDR3 is TGTGCCAGCAGCTCTGGGCAGGGGGATGGCTACACCTTC.

This chain links TRBV12-3 or TRBV12-4 with TRBJ2-7; perhaps TRBD1 as D (7 bases). The CDR3 loop spans 13 amino acids. V dropped 3 bases and J dropped 5 bases, with 11 bases sitting between them. The CDR3 DNA is TGTGCCAGCAGTTTTCAGGGGGGCAACGAGCAGTACTTC. It translates to CASSFQGGNEQYF.

J is TRBJ1-1 and V is TRBV12-5; D might be TRBD1 (5 bases). V was clipped by 3 bases and J by 9 bases, with 14 bases between them. The CDR3 is 13 residues long. Germline V lookup: CDR1 LGHNT, CDR2 FRNRAP. DNA of the CDR3: TGTGCTAGTGGTTTTCTTGGGGGAAGCCAAGCTTTCTTT. This encodes CASGFLGGSQAFF.

This clone has a single count. The V gene is TRBV7-6, the J gene TRBJ2-5, with no clear D. Looked up from germline, CDR1 is SGHVS and CDR2 is FNYEAQ. Trimming stripped 5 bases from V and 5 bases from J, with 15 bases between. The length of the CDR3 is 14 residues. CDR3 sequence: CASSTPRAGETQYF. In DNA form, the CDR3 reads TGTGCCAGCAGCACGCCAAGGGCTGGGGAGACCCAGTACTTC.